The 7 T cell receptor beta chains in this list originate from one sample, sequenced in a study (dated by TCRdb to the mid-2010s). The protocol used for the library was RT-PCR. Sequencing was carried out with an Illumina MiSeq. The public reads were run again by TCRdb, first through fastp at Q25 and then through MiXCR, and only productive beta chains were kept. Every entry covers one CDR3 protein and lists the most common genes and DNA from its rows. The sample table shows about 680,000 distinct CDR3 sequences, and more than 13% are seen once. The ten largest clones represent about 3.9% of the sample. Sequencing used memory CD4+ T cells from blood. These receptors all stem from a female donor in good health, serving as a healthy control.

The rearrangement uses TRBV7-2 and TRBJ1-2; a possible D gene is TRBD1 (6 bases). In germline, CDR1 is SGHTA, CDR2 FQGNSA. Trimming pared 7 bases from V and 8 bases from J, leaving 23 bases between. The CDR3 runs 15 residues. CDR3 residues: CASTVDQGPYEGYTF. Written as DNA, the CDR3 is TGTGCCAGCACCGTAGACCAGGGGCCATATGAGGGCTACACCTTC.

At least ten counts were recorded for this clonotype. The J gene is TRBJ2-2, the V gene TRBV30; no clear D. V lost 5 bases and J lost 4, with 2 bases in between. Germline CDR1 is GTSNPN and CDR2 is SVGIG (reference sequence). The length of the CDR3 is 10 residues. CDR3 DNA: TGTGCCTGGGGCACCGGGGAGCTGTTTTTT. The encoded protein is CAWGTGELFF.

V and J are TRBV7-8 and TRBJ1-5; D is uncertain. Trimming cost V 4 bases and J 6 bases, with 19 bases left between them. The CDR3 is 16 residues long. Per germline, CDR1 SGHVS and CDR2 FQNEAQ. In nucleotides, the CDR3 is TGTGCCAGCAGCTCCCACCCGGACGGCGGGGTTCAGCCCCAGCATTTT. This gives the protein CASSSHPDGGVQPQHF.

The sample holds a few counts of this clonotype. The CDR3 region has the DNA TGCAGCGTCACGACAGGCGGTGGGACTGAAGCTTTCTTT. This codes for CSVTTGGGTEAFF. The V call is TRBV29-1, the J call TRBJ1-1; tentatively, D is TRBD1 (6 bases). The V end lost 6 bases, the J end lost 5 bases, and 16 bases lay between the germline ends. CDR1 is SQVTM, CDR2 ANQGSEA, per germline. The CDR3 has 13 residues.

The rearrangement uses TRBV28 and TRBJ2-1; D perhaps matches TRBD2 (5 bases). Trimming took off 6 bases at V and 10 bases at J, with 19 bases between the two ends. The CDR3 sequence is 14 residues long. The germline CDR1 and CDR2 sequences are MDHEN and SYDVKM. The DNA for the CDR3 is TGTGCCAGCAGACCGGGGAGAGGTTTGGGGGAGCAGTTCTTC. Translated, it gives CASRPGRGLGEQFF.

The rearrangement joins TRBV7-3 to TRBJ2-1; 10 nucleotides line up with TRBD2. J was trimmed by 9 bases and V by 5 bases; bases with no gene match: 16. The germline CDR1 and CDR2 sequences are SGHTA and FQGTGA. The CDR3 covers 17 residues. CDR3 in DNA: TGTGCCAGCAGCCCGAAAGGGGCTAGCGGGAGTACGGGTGAGCAGTTCTTC. This gives the protein CASSPKGASGSTGEQFF.

This clonotype showed up just a few times. This chain links TRBV7-8 with TRBJ2-7; tentative D call: TRBD2 (6 bases). From germline, CDR1 is SGHVS and CDR2 FQNEAQ. V was cut by 1 base and J by 1 base, with 14 bases left in between. The CDR3 spans 16 residues. The CDR3 reads CASSLVSLALSYEQYF. The CDR3 region has the DNA TGTGCCAGCAGCTTAGTTTCACTAGCCTTATCCTACGAGCAGTACTTC.